This entry lists 32 T cell receptor beta chains sequenced from one sample in a study of T cell changes during pregnancy in multiple sclerosis (dated by TCRdb to the late 2010s). Libraries were built with the immunoSEQ multiplex PCR assay. The immuneACCESS repertoire file appears here via TCRdb, limited to in-frame rearrangements. These files lack a portion of the clones; in checked studies, under half of the deficit traces to unresolved V genes, and the cause of the others is not known. Across this sample there are roughly 69,000 clones, with approximately 90% seen only once. Jointly, the top ten make up around 1.4% of the sample. The input for sequencing was peripheral blood, taken in the second trimester of pregnancy. The source of these receptors is a female donor with multiple sclerosis, enrolled in a pregnancy study.

The chain has TRBV6-1 and TRBJ2-7; tentative D call: TRBD2 (6 bases). The CDR3 has 14 residues. From germline, CDR1 is MNHNS and CDR2 SASEGT. V lost 6 bases and J 2 bases, leaving 14 bases between the germline ends. This CDR3 reads CASRGLAETYEQYF. CDR3 DNA sequence: TGTGCCAGCAGGGGATTAGCGGAAACCTACGAGCAGTACTTC.

This clone has only one observation. The rearrangement links TRBV14 to TRBJ2-1; 8 bases agree with TRBD2. Germline CDR1 SGHDN, CDR2 FVKESK. The CDR3 has 17 residues. V gave up 1 base and J gave up 12 bases; unmatched junction bases: 17. The CDR3 sequence: CASSQATASGTRVGQFF. In DNA, the CDR3 is TGTGCCAGCAGCCAAGCAACAGCCTCCGGGACTAGGGTCGGGCAGTTCTTC.

CDR3 loop: CASSPPFQGRKDYGYTF. CDR3 nucleotide sequence: TGTGCCAGCTCACCACCATTTCAGGGTCGGAAGGACTATGGCTACACCTTC. The chain employs TRBV18 and TRBJ1-2, with TRBD1 as a possible D gene (5 bases). The CDR3 runs to 17 residues. V dropped 0 bases and J dropped 3 bases, with 17 bases sitting between them. Germline CDR1 reads KGHSH; CDR2 reads LQKENI.

This sequence joins TRBV18 and TRBJ1-1, with D unresolved. This CDR3 region has 13 residues. The germline V gene has CDR1 KGHSH and CDR2 LQKENI. Trimming removed 6 bases from V and 0 bases from J, with 8 bases in between. The CDR3 loop reads CASSPSLNTEAFF. Written as DNA, the CDR3 is TGTGCCAGCTCCCCTAGTCTGAACACTGAAGCTTTCTTT.

The chain links TRBV30 to TRBJ1-5, with 9 bases identical to TRBD1. There are 15 residues in the CDR3. Trimming took 5 bases from V and 2 from J; bases not matched to a gene: 7. Per the germline V gene, CDR1 is GTSNPN and CDR2 is SVGIG (reference sequence). The CDR3 nucleotides are TGTGCCTGGGACAGGGGGTTAGGGGGCAATCAGCCCCAGCATTTT. Translation gives CAWDRGLGGNQPQHF.

This clone was detected once. The chain carries TRBV6-5 and TRBJ1-1; D call uncertain. The CDR3 is 16 residues long. Germline CDR1 and CDR2: MNHEY and SVGAGI. V was shortened by 0 bases and J by 4 bases, with 15 bases between the two germline ends. The CDR3 region is CASSYSGTSSGTEAFF. The CDR3 DNA reads TGTGCCAGCAGTTACTCGGGCACATCGTCTGGCACTGAAGCTTTCTTT.

CDR3 coding DNA: TGTGCCAGCAGTGAAGAGATCGGAGGGATCTCCTACAATGAGCAGTTCTTC. It codes for CASSEEIGGISYNEQFF. This sequence joins TRBV6-1 and TRBJ2-1; possible D gene TRBD2, 6 bases. V dropped 1 base and J dropped 0 bases, with 13 bases sitting between them. The CDR3 totals 17 residues. Germline CDR1 is MNHNS and CDR2 is SASEGT.

About this clone itself: This likely stems from a read error, as it lies one base from a far larger clone. Within the sample, other DNA sequences also encode this same CDR3. The chain carries TRBV18 and TRBJ1-3; the D is unclear. The CDR3 extends over 16 amino acids. The germline CDR1 and CDR2 sequences are KGHSH and LQKENI. The CDR3 is CASSPRRLNSGNTIYF. The CDR3 DNA reads as TGTGCCAGCTCGCCACGGAGACTAAACTCTGGAAACACCATATATTTT.

The chain employs TRBV19 and TRBJ1-1, with no clear D. The CDR3 totals 13 residues. Germline loops: CDR1 LNHDA, CDR2 SQIVND (reference sequence). V was cut by 6 bases and J by 2 bases, with 10 bases left in between. The CDR3 bases are TGTGCCAGTAGACTTCCAGGTAACACTGAAGCTTTCTTT. This codes for CASRLPGNTEAFF.

This sequence joins TRBV29-1 and TRBJ2-1; 9 positions match TRBD1. The CDR3 is made up of 14 amino acids. CDR1 and CDR2 from the germline V gene are SQVTM and ANQGSEA. CDR3 amino acids: CTTLPGQGGTEQFF. CDR3 in DNA: TGCACCACTCTCCCGGGACAGGGAGGGACGGAGCAGTTCTTC.

The chain recombines TRBV9 with TRBJ2-2, with D possibly matching TRBD1 (6 bases). Trimming took off 7 bases at V and 2 bases at J, with 9 bases between the two ends. This CDR3 region has 13 residues. Germline V gene sequence: CDR1 SGDLS, CDR2 YYNGEE. The CDR3 DNA reads as TGTGCCAGCGGGGGCCTCAACACCGGGGAGCTGTTTTTT. Its translation: CASGGLNTGELFF. Using reference TRBV9 and TRBJ2-2 for the parts outside the CDR3, the full variable domain is DSGVTQTPKHLITATGQRVTLRCSPRSGDLSVYWYQQSLDQGLQFLIQYYNGEERAKGNILERFSAQQFPDLHSELNLSSLELGDSALYFCASGGLNTGELFFGEGSRLTVL.

The V call is TRBV7-3, the J call TRBJ2-5; 7 nucleotides agree with TRBD2. Germline-derived CDR1 and CDR2 are SGHTA and FQGTGA. CDR3 length equals 13 residues. Trimming removed 2 bases from V and 5 bases from J; junction bases left unmatched: 2. The CDR3, as DNA: TGTGCCAGCAGCTTAGTGGGAGGGGAGACCCAGTACTTC. Translating it yields CASSLVGGETQYF.

The chain combines TRBV6-5 with TRBJ2-5; TRBD1 matches 8 bases. J was trimmed by 2 bases and V by 4 bases; bases with no gene match: 6. The length of the CDR3 is 15 residues. CDR1 is MNHEY and CDR2 is SVGAGI in the germline V gene. The CDR3 reads CASSLGQGWQETQYF. The CDR3 region has the DNA TGTGCCAGCAGTTTAGGACAGGGTTGGCAAGAGACCCAGTACTTC.

This chain connects TRBV30 to TRBJ2-1; no definite D call. The CDR3 totals 12 residues. V was pared by 0 bases and J by 11 bases, with 11 bases between. Germline lookup yields CDR1 GTSNPN and CDR2 SVGIG (reference sequence). The CDR3 is CAWSVRGSKQFF. CDR3 DNA: TGTGCCTGGAGTGTACGCGGTTCTAAGCAGTTCTTC.

The V gene is TRBV7-9, the J gene TRBJ2-3, with 12 bases that match TRBD2. The ends lost 5 bases at V and 2 bases at J; junction bases unmatched: 5. Germline loops: CDR1 SEHNR, CDR2 FQNEAQ (reference sequence). CDR3 length: 16 amino acids. For the CDR3, the DNA is TGTGCCAGCAGCCCCGGACTAGCGGGGCTCACAGATACGCAGTATTTT. Amino acid sequence: CASSPGLAGLTDTQYF.

The chain uses TRBV7-2 and TRBJ2-3; a weak D match, TRBD2 (7 bases). Trimming pared 4 bases from V and 1 base from J, leaving 12 bases between. Germline assignment: CDR1 SGHTA and CDR2 FQGNSA. The CDR3 has 15 amino acids. As DNA, the CDR3 is TGTGCCAGCAGCTCATTGGGGGGGCGCACAGATACGCAGTATTTT. Translated: CASSSLGGRTDTQYF.

The chain couples TRBV18 to TRBJ2-3; 11 bases match TRBD1. This CDR3 region has 17 residues. After removal of 4 bases from V and 4 bases from J, the junction contained 10 bases not matched to a gene. Looked up from germline, CDR1 is KGHSH and CDR2 is LQKENI. The CDR3 loop reads CASSLSPGTGGSDTQYF. CDR3 bases: TGTGCCAGCTCACTCTCACCCGGGACAGGGGGTTCAGATACGCAGTATTTT.

The chain couples TRBV18 to TRBJ2-1; the match to TRBD2 covers 15 bases. CDR3 length equals 15 residues. The J segment lost 13 bases and the V segment lost 3 bases, leaving 7 bases of the junction unmatched. Germline CDR1 KGHSH, CDR2 LQKENI. CDR3 sequence: CASSPAGTSGGYQFF. The CDR3 DNA follows: TGTGCCAGCTCACCGGCCGGGACTAGCGGGGGGTACCAGTTCTTC.

The chain has TRBV7-3 and TRBJ1-1; tentative D call: TRBD1 (6 bases). The CDR3 totals 13 residues. Trimming pared 4 bases from V and 1 base from J, leaving 7 bases between. Germline V gene sequence: CDR1 SGHTA, CDR2 FQGTGA. This CDR3 reads CASSSTGNTEAFF. CDR3 nucleotides: TGTGCCAGCAGCTCGACAGGGAACACTGAAGCTTTCTTT.

V gene TRBV6-6 combines with J gene TRBJ2-1; 12 bases fit TRBD2. This CDR3 contains 15 residues. The trim removed 4 bases at V and 8 bases at J, leaving 6 bases unmatched. Germline loops: CDR1 MNHNY, CDR2 SVGAGI (reference sequence). The CDR3 DNA follows: TGTGCCAGCAGTTGGACTAGCGGGGTCCTCCATGAGCAGTTCTTC. Translating it yields CASSWTSGVLHEQFF.

This rearrangement joins TRBV5-1 to TRBJ2-7, with D maybe TRBD2 (6 bases). Germline-derived CDR1 and CDR2 are SGHRS and YFSETQ. Trimming shortened V by 7 bases and J by 3 bases, and 17 bases separated the two germline ends. CDR3 length equals 14 residues. DNA of the CDR3: TGCGCCAGCGCGACATTGGGGGGATTCTACGAGCAGTACTTC. Protein product: CASATLGGFYEQYF.

This chain connects TRBV7-9 to TRBJ2-5, with a weak D call TRBD1 (6 bases). In germline, CDR1 is SEHNR, CDR2 FQNEAQ (reference sequence). The V end lost 5 bases, the J end lost 7 bases, and 14 bases lay between the germline ends. The CDR3 runs to 13 residues. The CDR3 region has the DNA TGTGCCAGCAGCCCGAAGGGGGACGGGACCCAGTACTTC. Amino acid sequence: CASSPKGDGTQYF. Using reference TRBV7-9 and TRBJ2-5 for the parts outside the CDR3, the full variable domain is DTGVSQNPRHKITKRGQNVTFRCDPISEHNRLYWYRQTLGQGPEFLTYFQNEAQLEKSRLLSDRFSAERPKGSFSTLEIQRTEQGDSAMYLCASSPKGDGTQYFGPGTRLLVL.

Only a few counts were recorded for this clone. The chain is built from TRBV7-9 and TRBJ2-1, with 11 bases identical to TRBD2. The CDR3 consists of 15 residues. Germline V gene data show CDR1 as SEHNR and CDR2 as FQNEAQ (reference sequence). The trim removed 1 base at V and 9 bases at J, leaving 5 bases unmatched. The CDR3 reads CASSLVSLAGGEQFF. The CDR3 region has the DNA TGTGCCAGCAGCTTAGTCTCTCTAGCGGGGGGTGAGCAGTTCTTC. The complete variable domain, with remaining parts taken from reference TRBV7-9 and TRBJ2-1, reads DTGVSQNPRHKITKRGQNVTFRCDPISEHNRLYWYRQTLGQGPEFLTYFQNEAQLEKSRLLSDRFSAERPKGSFSTLEIQRTEQGDSAMYLCASSLVSLAGGEQFFGPGTRLTVL.

This chain connects TRBV5-1 to TRBJ2-3; D possibly corresponds to TRBD2 (6 bases). The CDR3 length is 15 residues. Germline-derived CDR1 and CDR2 are SGHRS and YFSETQ. The V and J ends lost 0 bases and 0 bases respectively, with 8 bases between them. CDR3 loop: CASSLEGTSTDTQYF. The CDR3 DNA reads as TGCGCCAGCAGCTTGGAAGGGACTAGCACAGATACGCAGTATTTT.

The chain has TRBV5-1 and TRBJ2-5; 8 bases are a match to TRBD1. Germline CDR1 reads SGHRS; CDR2 reads YFSETQ. The V and J ends lost 2 bases and 4 bases, in that order; junction bases with no gene match: 10. This CDR3 is built from 16 residues. The CDR3 DNA reads as TGCGCCAGCAGCTTCCAGGGGGCGCAAGGTGGAGAGACCCAGTACTTC. It yields the protein CASSFQGAQGGETQYF.

This chain connects TRBV18 to TRBJ1-1; TRBD1 matches 8 bases. The CDR3 totals 17 residues. The V gene end was trimmed by 2 bases and the J gene end by 6 bases; junction bases not matched to a gene: 14. The V gene's germline CDR1 is KGHSH and CDR2 LQKENI. The CDR3, as DNA: TGTGCCAGCTCACCAACGGCCAGGACAGGGATTTCGCCTGAAGCTTTCTTT. This gives the protein CASSPTARTGISPEAFF. The whole variable domain, remainder taken from reference TRBV18 and TRBJ1-1, is NAGVMQNPRHLVRRRGQEARLRCSPMKGHSHVYWYRQLPEEGLKFMVYLQKENIIDESGMPKERFSAEFPKEGPSILRIQQVVRGDSAAYFCASSPTARTGISPEAFFGQGTRLTVV.

In its sample, this clone was seen a few times. The chain is built from TRBV30 and TRBJ1-6; unclear D gene. Germline V gene data show CDR1 as GTSNPN and CDR2 as SVGIG (reference sequence). The CDR3 runs to 15 residues. The V end was cut by 3 bases, the J end by 7 bases, with 16 bases between. CDR3 loop: CAWRFRSSENSPLHF. The CDR3 nucleotides read TGTGCCTGGAGGTTCCGGTCCTCCGAGAATTCACCCCTCCACTTT.

This clone was picked up one time. J is TRBJ2-7 and V is TRBV30; TRBD1 matches at 7 bases. The ends lost 1 base at V and 9 bases at J; junction bases unmatched: 12. The CDR3 runs 14 residues. Germline loops: CDR1 GTSNPN, CDR2 SVGIG (reference sequence). CDR3 sequence: CAWSALITGDGQYF. The CDR3, as DNA: TGTGCCTGGAGTGCCCTAATAACAGGGGACGGGCAGTACTTC.

This clone was observed once. The V gene is TRBV6-1, the J gene TRBJ1-5; D call uncertain. Germline assignment: CDR1 MNHNS and CDR2 SASEGT. With 3 bases removed from V and 0 bases from J, the gap between germline ends came to 6 bases. The CDR3 contains 14 residues. CDR3 residues: CASSELYSNQPQHF. The DNA for the CDR3 is TGTGCCAGCAGTGAGCTCTATAGCAATCAGCCCCAGCATTTT.

V gene TRBV6-5 combines with J gene TRBJ1-2; a possible D gene is TRBD1 (6 bases). Germline assignment: CDR1 MNHEY and CDR2 SVGAGI. The CDR3 covers 14 residues. Deletions cut 6 bases from V and 4 bases from J, with 15 bases between. CDR3 in amino acids: CASRHKQGGYGYTF. The CDR3 bases are TGTGCCAGCAGACATAAACAGGGCGGCTATGGCTACACCTTC.

J is TRBJ1-4 and V is TRBV29-1, with 7 bases fitting TRBD1. Germline CDR1 SQVTM, CDR2 ANQGSEA. V dropped 6 bases and J dropped 6; count of bases not matched to a gene: 16. This CDR3 comprises 16 residues. The CDR3: CSVGGLEGAIHEKLFF. As DNA, the CDR3 is TGCAGCGTCGGAGGACTTGAGGGGGCGATTCATGAAAAACTGTTTTTT.

The V gene is TRBV5-1, the J gene TRBJ2-5; D is unresolved. CDR3 length equals 12 residues. V was cut by 1 base and J by 5 bases, with 6 bases left in between. CDR1 and CDR2 from the germline V gene are SGHRS and YFSETQ. CDR3 bases: TGCGCCAGCAGCTTGATCTCGGAGACCCAGTACTTC. It encodes CASSLISETQYF.